The clone carrying this T cell receptor (beta chain) appeared a few times. Its antigen remains unknown. This sample stems from a study of blood T cells in healthy people across ages. A second PCR, run for about 6 to 12 cycles, used a sample-barcoded 5' primer plus a J-beta primer mix. One entry per CDR3 protein results from TCRdb running MiXCR on the 5' RACE reads. In the table there are around 1,000,000 distinct CDR3 sequences, about 25% of which are singletons. Overall study results and limits: Naive T cell percentage and TCR beta diversity correlated strongly. No conclusive comparison of naive versus antigen-experienced cells was possible with unsorted PBMCs.

Germline CDR1 is SQVTM and CDR2 is ANQGSEA. This CDR3 is 14 amino acids long. V was trimmed by 7 bases and J by 7 bases, leaving 22 bases between them. PBMCs were isolated at a quantity of at least 6 million per sample. In addition, the sample was reused for a study of T cells of mothers and their children. As reported in that work: Detection yielded no persistent microchimeric T cell clones.

This receptor was identified in a girl between 2 and 10 years old in good health. Input material: blood. The chain couples TRBV29-1 to TRBJ1-1; D uncertain. This CDR3 is CSASIGPRGGEAFF. CDR3 DNA: TGCAGCGCCTCCATCGGGCCCCGGGGAGGTGAAGCTTTCTTT.